One sample yielded the 9 T cell receptor beta chains listed below, sequenced in a study of read filtering for tumor transcriptome and immune sequencing. Molecular barcoded adaptors covering alpha/delta and beta/gamma chains were used on 400 ng RNA. TCRdb reanalysed the reads using MiXCR and keeps one entry per CDR3 protein. The top ten hold around 18% of the sample, which has approximately 37,000 distinct CDR3 sequences, around 15% seen once. The sample consisted of a population of CD138-negative cells sorted from bone marrow. The receptors were sampled from a donor over 35 with multiple myeloma.

With regard to this clonotype: This CDR3 fails to terminate in the conserved phenylalanine or tryptophan, so it likely reflects a read error. V is TRBV20-1 and J is TRBJ2-1; D unclear. This CDR3 comprises 11 residues. Trimming took 6 bases from V and 1 from J, leaving 4 bases between them. CDR1 and CDR2 from the germline V gene are DFQATT and SNEGSKA (reference sequence). The chain's CDR3 is CSAESYNEQFL. DNA of the CDR3: TGCAGTGCCGAGTCCTACAATGAGCAGTTCTTA.

On this clonotype: A far larger clone is one base from this, pointing to a likely read error. This sequence joins TRBV7-2 and TRBJ2-1; D gene uncertain. V lost 1 base and J 8 bases, leaving 9 bases between the germline ends. CDR3 size: 13 residues. CDR1 is SGHTA and CDR2 is FQGNSA in the germline V gene. CDR3 DNA: TGTGCCAGCAGCTTAGGGACCTGGGATGAGCAGTTCTTC. This codes for CASSLGTWDEQFF.

A word on this clonotype: The missing conserved phenylalanine or tryptophan at the end of this CDR3 makes a read error likely. The chain links TRBV6-4 to TRBJ1-5; D possibly corresponds to TRBD1 (5 bases). CDR1 and CDR2 (germline): MRHNA, SNTAGT. V lost 6 bases and J lost 4, with 16 bases in between. CDR3 length: 15 residues. The CDR3 nucleotides are TGTGCCAGCAGCCTCCAGGACACTCTAAATCAGCCCCAGCATCTT. It codes for CASSLQDTLNQPQHL.

Worth noting for this clonotype: Just one base apart from a much larger clone, this may be a read error. V gene TRBV7-3 combines with J gene TRBJ1-1; maybe TRBD1 (6 bases). The CDR3 contains 15 residues. V was clipped by 1 base and J by 10 bases, with 19 bases between them. Germline CDR1 and CDR2: SGHTA and FQGTGA. CDR3 coding DNA: TGTGCCAGCAGCTTAAGCAACAGCATTGGAGGGGGAGCTTTCTTT. Translated, it gives CASSLSNSIGGGAFF.

The chain uses TRBV7-8 and TRBJ1-6; 7 bases fit TRBD1. J was trimmed by 5 bases and V by 5 bases; bases with no gene match: 3. The germline V gene encodes CDR1 SGHVS and CDR2 FQNEAQ. CDR3 length: 14 amino acids. This CDR3 is CASSLTGNNSPLHF. Here the CDR3 DNA reads TGTGCCAGCAGCCTGACAGGGAATAATTCACCCCTCCACTTT. The full variable domain, its missing parts supplied by reference TRBV7-8 and TRBJ1-6, is GAGVSQSPRYKVAKRGQDVALRCDPISGHVSLFWYQQALGQGPEFLTYFQNEAQLDKSGLPSDRFFAERPEGSVSTLKIQRTQQEDSAVYLCASSLTGNNSPLHFGNGTRLTVT.

This clonotype was detected many times. The gene calls are TRBV4-1 and TRBJ2-4, with D perhaps given as TRBD1 or TRBD2 (6 bases each). Germline values: CDR1 MGHRA, CDR2 YSYEKL. The V end was cut by 1 base, the J end by 2 bases, with 15 bases between. The CDR3 is 17 amino acids. CDR3 DNA sequence: TGCGCCAGCAGCCAAGGAGACGGGGGCCTGACCAAAAACATTCAGTACTTC. Translating it yields CASSQGDGGLTKNIQYF.

This clonotype was detected a few times. The chain has TRBV14 and TRBJ2-2, with D hard to call. Trimming removed 1 base at V and 2 bases at J, with 8 bases between. CDR1 is SGHDN, CDR2 FVKESK, per germline. The CDR3 contains 15 residues. The CDR3 sequence: CASSQVPGNTGELFF. CDR3 bases: TGTGCCAGCAGCCAAGTTCCAGGAAACACCGGGGAGCTGTTTTTT.

This clonotype appeared many times. V usage is TRBV6-2 or TRBV6-3 and J usage is TRBJ1-1; D ambiguous. V was clipped by 3 bases and J by 4 bases, with 12 bases between them. The CDR3 is made up of 14 amino acids. The germline CDR1 and CDR2 sequences are MNHEY and SVGEGT. The CDR3, as DNA: TGTGCCAGCAGTTATGACGGGGATATCACTGAAGCTTTCTTT. This gives the protein CASSYDGDITEAFF.

This clonotype was found many times. The V call is TRBV6-2 or TRBV6-3, the J call TRBJ1-1; 7 nucleotides agree with TRBD1. Trimming cost V 2 bases and J 8 bases; bases outside gene matches: 8. Germline CDR1 is MNHEY and CDR2 is SVGEGT. This CDR3 is built from 14 residues. This CDR3 is CASSYGGQVIEAFF. Here the CDR3 DNA reads TGTGCCAGCAGTTACGGTGGACAGGTCATAGAAGCTTTCTTT.